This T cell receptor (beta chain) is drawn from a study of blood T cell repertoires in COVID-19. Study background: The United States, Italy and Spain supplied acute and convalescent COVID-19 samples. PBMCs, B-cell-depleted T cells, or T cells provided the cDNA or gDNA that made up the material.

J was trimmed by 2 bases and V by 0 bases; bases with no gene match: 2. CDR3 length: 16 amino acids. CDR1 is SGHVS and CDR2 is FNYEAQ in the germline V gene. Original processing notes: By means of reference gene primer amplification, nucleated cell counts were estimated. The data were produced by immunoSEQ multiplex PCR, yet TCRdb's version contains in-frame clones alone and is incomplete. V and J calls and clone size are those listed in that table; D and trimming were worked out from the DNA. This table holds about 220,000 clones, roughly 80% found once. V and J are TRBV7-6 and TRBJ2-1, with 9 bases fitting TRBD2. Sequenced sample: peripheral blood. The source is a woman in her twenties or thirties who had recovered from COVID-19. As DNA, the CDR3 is TGTGCCAGCAGCTTAGCGCTAGCGGGGACCTACAATGAGCAGTTCTTC. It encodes CASSLALAGTYNEQFF.